Given below is one TCR beta chain in context. Sequence at one end of the junction differs from germline and may be a read error. Original processing methods: Reference gene primer amplification yielded estimated nucleated cell counts. Sequenced by immunoSEQ multiplex PCR; TCRdb stores in-frame clones only, minus some. V and J calls plus clone size are reproduced from that table; the DNA served to infer D and trimming. The table lists about 220,000 clones, nearly 90% of them singletons, with over 13% in the top ten. The data originate from a study of blood T cell repertoires in COVID-19. At the level of the study: Sources were T cells, B-cell-depleted T cells, or PBMCs; the material itself was cDNA or gDNA.

The CDR3 consists of 15 residues. Germline loops: CDR1 MGHRA, CDR2 YSYEKL. This study enrolled people aged 18 to 89 from about two dozen US geographic areas. V gene TRBV4-1 combines with J gene TRBJ1-2; tentatively, D is TRBD1 (6 bases). The TCR comes from a young man who had been exposed to COVID-19. The sequencing sample was made of PBMCs or T cells enriched from blood (not recorded which). CDR3 nucleotides: TGCGCTAGCAGCCAACCGACAGGTCGGGTTAATGGCTACACCTTC. Protein sequence: CASSQPTGRVNGYTF.